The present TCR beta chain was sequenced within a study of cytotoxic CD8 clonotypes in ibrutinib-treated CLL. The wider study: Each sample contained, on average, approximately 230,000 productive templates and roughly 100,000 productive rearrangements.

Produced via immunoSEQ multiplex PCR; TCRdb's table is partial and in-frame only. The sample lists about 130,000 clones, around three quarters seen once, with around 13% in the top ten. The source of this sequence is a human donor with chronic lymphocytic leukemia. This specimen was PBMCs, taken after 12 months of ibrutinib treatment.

The CDR3 region has the DNA TGTGCCAGTAGTAAAAGACACGATCAGCCCCAGCATTTT. Translation gives CASSKRHDQPQHF. This chain joins TRBV19 and TRBJ1-5; no definite D call. The germline gives CDR1 LNHDA, CDR2 SQIVND (reference sequence). The CDR3 spans 13 residues. The V end lost 4 bases, the J end lost 5 bases, and 9 bases lay between the germline ends.